This record concerns one T cell receptor beta chain sequence. Antigen unknown. Tagging with unique molecular identifiers was a feature of the TCR beta cDNA libraries. cDNA molecules numbering some 500,000 came from roughly 1 to 10 million T cells. TCRdb processed the PCR reads anew with MiXCR; each CDR3 protein has one entry. Among about 540,000 distinct CDR3 sequences listed, around a third were seen once. This specimen belongs to a study of post-analysis software for immune sequencing data. Notes on the study in general: In multiple sclerosis, normalized Chao1 diversity was significantly below that of controls.

The sample was blood. The receptor was derived from a girl aged 2 to 17 with multiple sclerosis.

CDR3 in DNA: TGTGCCAGCAGTGGCTCCTGGAGGGGCGCAGGGGAGACCCAGTACTTC. As protein: CASSGSWRGAGETQYF. The chain links TRBV25-1 to TRBJ2-5, with TRBD2 as a possible D gene (6 bases). This CDR3 is 16 amino acids long. The V gene's germline CDR1 is MGHDK and CDR2 SYGVNS. Trimming removed 4 bases from V and 5 bases from J, with 20 bases in between.